This T cell receptor (delta chain) is drawn from a study of γδ T cells in repeated Plasmodium falciparum infection. Study observations and caveats: Compared with Australian children, Malian Vdelta2-negative repertoires seemed more clonal, less diverse, less shared.

TCRdb reran clone calling via CATT on the multiplex PCR reads. Altogether around 46,000 delta-chain clones are present, 1.5% to 2% being singletons, with the ten largest covering around 24%. Flow sorting of PBMC yielded separate Vgamma9/Vdelta2+ and Vdelta2-negative gammadelta T cell populations for bulk repertoire analysis. This clone was seen more than once but under ten times. What it binds is not known. The protein TCRdb gives is from a much larger clone and does not agree with this DNA's translation at residue 14, likely a read error; the protein shown here comes from the DNA. In germline, CDR1 is TVYSNPD, CDR2 GDNSRS (reference sequence). The V end lost 2 bases, the J end lost 8 bases, and 33 bases lay between the germline ends. This CDR3 spans 18 amino acids.

This receptor was taken from a pool of human donors (malaria-infected and uninfected, not separated). The sequencing sample was made of gamma-delta T cells from blood. The rearrangement joins TRDV3 to TRDJ1; D possibly matches TRDD2 or TRDD3 (5 bases each). As TCRdb names no J gene, one was assigned here on the basis of a DNA match to germline. The CDR3 reads CAFPAISFRRETGAKLIF. CDR3 nucleotides: TGTGCCTTTCCAGCCATTTCCTTTCGCCGGGAGACGGGGGCGAAACTCATCTTT.